The clone carrying this T cell receptor beta chain was detected only once. As it was prepared, the TCRbeta library received unique molecular identifiers. TCRdb itself ran the PCR reads through MiXCR, one entry per CDR3 protein. Of about 610,000 distinct CDR3 sequences in the sample, roughly 10% are singletons; the top ten hold 3.5% to 5%. This specimen comes from a study of T-cell reconstitution after alpha-beta-depleted transplantation in children. Sequenced material: PBMCs from the stem cell graft donor, taken from the stem cell graft. The sequence derives from a human donor who donated a stem cell graft to a child with acute myeloid leukemia.

The CDR3 spells CASSLMSGIPGEQYF. The CDR3 nucleotides are TGTGCCAGCAGCTTGATGAGCGGGATACCCGGCGAGCAGTACTTC. This rearrangement joins TRBV7-2 to TRBJ2-7; TRBD2 aligns across 7 bases. Per the germline V gene, CDR1 is SGHTA and CDR2 is FQGNSA. This CDR3 is 15 amino acids long. V trimming: 3 bases; J trimming: 6 bases; junction bases outside the gene matches: 11.